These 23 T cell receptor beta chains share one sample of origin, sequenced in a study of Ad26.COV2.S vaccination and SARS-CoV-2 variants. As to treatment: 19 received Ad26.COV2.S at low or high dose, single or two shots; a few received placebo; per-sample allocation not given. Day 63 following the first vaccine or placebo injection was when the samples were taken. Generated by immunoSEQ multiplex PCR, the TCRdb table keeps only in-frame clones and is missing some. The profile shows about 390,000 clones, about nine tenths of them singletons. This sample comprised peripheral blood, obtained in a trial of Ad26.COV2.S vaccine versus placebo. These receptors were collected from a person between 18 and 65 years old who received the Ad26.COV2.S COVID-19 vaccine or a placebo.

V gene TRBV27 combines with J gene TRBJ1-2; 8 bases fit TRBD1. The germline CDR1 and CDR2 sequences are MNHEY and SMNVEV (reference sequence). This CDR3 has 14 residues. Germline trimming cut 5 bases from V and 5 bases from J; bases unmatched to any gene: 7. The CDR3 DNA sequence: TGTGCCAGCAGTCCGTCACGACAGGGGTATGGCTACACCTTC. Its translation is CASSPSRQGYGYTF.

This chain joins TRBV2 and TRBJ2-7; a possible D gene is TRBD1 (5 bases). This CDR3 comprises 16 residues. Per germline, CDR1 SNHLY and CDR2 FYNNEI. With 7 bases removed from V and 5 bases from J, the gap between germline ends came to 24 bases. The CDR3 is CASNARTGQGADEQYF. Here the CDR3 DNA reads TGTGCCAGCAACGCTCGCACCGGGCAGGGCGCTGACGAGCAGTACTTC.

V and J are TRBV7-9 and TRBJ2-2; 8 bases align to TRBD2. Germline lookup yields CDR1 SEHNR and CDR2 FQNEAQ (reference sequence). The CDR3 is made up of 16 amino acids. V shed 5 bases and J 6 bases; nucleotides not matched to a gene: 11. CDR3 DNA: TGTGCCAGCAGCCACAGCCGGAGCGGGGGCGCCGGGGAGCTGTTTTTT. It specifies CASSHSRSGGAGELFF.

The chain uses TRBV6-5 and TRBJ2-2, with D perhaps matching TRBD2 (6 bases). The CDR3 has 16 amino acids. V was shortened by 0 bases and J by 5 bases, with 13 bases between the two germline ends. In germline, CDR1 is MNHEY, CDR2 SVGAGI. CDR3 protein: CASSYSSGLGTGELFF. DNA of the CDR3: TGTGCCAGCAGTTACTCGAGCGGGTTGGGGACCGGGGAGCTGTTTTTT.

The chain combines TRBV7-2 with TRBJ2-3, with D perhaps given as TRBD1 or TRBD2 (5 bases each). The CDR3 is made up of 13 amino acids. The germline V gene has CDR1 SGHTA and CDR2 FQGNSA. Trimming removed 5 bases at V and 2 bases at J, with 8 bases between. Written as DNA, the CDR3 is TGTGCCAGCAGCCGGGACCTCACAGATACGCAGTATTTT. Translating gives CASSRDLTDTQYF.

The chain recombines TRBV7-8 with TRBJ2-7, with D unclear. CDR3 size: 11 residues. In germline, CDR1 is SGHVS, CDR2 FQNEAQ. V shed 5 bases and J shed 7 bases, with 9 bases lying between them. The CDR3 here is CASSDGSEQYF. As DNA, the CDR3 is TGTGCCAGCAGCGATGGTTCTGAGCAGTACTTC.

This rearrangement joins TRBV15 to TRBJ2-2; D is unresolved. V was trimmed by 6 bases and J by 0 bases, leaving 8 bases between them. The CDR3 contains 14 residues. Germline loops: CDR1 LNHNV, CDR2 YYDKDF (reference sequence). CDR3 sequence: CATRFTTNTGELFF. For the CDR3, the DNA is TGTGCCACCAGATTTACGACGAACACCGGGGAGCTGTTTTTT.

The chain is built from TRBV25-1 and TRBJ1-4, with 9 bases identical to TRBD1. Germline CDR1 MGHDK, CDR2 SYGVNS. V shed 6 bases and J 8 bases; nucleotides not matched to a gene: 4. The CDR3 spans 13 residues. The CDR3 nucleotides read TGTGCCAGCAGGGACAGGGGTTGGGAAAAACTGTTTTTT. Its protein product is CASRDRGWEKLFF.

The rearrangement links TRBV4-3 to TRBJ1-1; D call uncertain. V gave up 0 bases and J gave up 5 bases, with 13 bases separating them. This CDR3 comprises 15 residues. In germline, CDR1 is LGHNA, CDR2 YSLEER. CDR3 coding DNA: TGCGCCAGCAGCCAAGATGTCTGGTTGTGGACTGAAGCTTTCTTT. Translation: CASSQDVWLWTEAFF.

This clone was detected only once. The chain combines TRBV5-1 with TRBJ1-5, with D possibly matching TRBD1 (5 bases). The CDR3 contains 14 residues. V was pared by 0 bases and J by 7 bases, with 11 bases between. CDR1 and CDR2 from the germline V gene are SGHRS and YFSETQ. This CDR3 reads CASSLGQGGQPQHF. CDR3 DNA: TGCGCCAGCAGCTTGGGGCAGGGAGGACAGCCCCAGCATTTT. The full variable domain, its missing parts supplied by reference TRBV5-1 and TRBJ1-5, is KAGVTQTPRYLIKTRGQQVTLSCSPISGHRSVSWYQQTPGQGLQFLFEYFSETQRNKGNFPGRFSGRQFSNSRSEMNVSTLELGDSALYLCASSLGQGGQPQHFGDGTRLSIL.

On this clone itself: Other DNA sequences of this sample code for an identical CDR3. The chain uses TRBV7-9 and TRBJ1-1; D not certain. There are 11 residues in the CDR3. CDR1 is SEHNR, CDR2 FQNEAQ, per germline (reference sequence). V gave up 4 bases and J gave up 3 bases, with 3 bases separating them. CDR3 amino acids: CASSSDTEAFF. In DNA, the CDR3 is TGTGCCAGCAGCTCAGACACTGAAGCTTTCTTT. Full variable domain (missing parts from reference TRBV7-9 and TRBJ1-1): DTGVSQNPRHKITKRGQNVTFRCDPISEHNRLYWYRQTLGQGPEFLTYFQNEAQLEKSRLLSDRFSAERPKGSFSTLEIQRTEQGDSAMYLCASSSDTEAFFGQGTRLTVV.

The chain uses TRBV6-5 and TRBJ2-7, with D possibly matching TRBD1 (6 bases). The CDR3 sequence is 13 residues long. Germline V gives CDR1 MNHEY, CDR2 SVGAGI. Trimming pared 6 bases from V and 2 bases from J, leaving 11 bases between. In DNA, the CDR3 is TGTGCCAGCAGATCACGGGACACCTACGAGCAGTACTTC. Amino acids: CASRSRDTYEQYF.

The chain's CDR3 is CASSEIAGSTYEQYF. In DNA, the CDR3 is TGTGCCAGCAGTGAAATTGCTGGCAGTACCTACGAGCAGTACTTC. The chain joins TRBV6-1 to TRBJ2-7; D not certain. This CDR3 has 15 residues. Germline CDR1 is MNHNS and CDR2 is SASEGT. Trimming took off 2 bases at V and 2 bases at J, with 13 bases between the two ends.

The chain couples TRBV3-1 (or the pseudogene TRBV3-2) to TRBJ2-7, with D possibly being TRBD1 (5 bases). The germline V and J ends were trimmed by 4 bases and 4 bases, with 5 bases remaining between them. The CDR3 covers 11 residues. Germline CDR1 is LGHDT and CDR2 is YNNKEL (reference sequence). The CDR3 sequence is CASSRQYEQYF. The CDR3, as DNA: TGTGCCAGCAGCCGACAGTACGAGCAGTACTTC.

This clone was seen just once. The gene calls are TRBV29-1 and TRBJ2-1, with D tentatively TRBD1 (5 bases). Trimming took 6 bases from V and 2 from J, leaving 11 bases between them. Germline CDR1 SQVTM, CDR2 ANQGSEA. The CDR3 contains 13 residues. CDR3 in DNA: TGCAGCGTACAGGAGCCGGCCTACAATGAGCAGTTCTTC. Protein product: CSVQEPAYNEQFF.

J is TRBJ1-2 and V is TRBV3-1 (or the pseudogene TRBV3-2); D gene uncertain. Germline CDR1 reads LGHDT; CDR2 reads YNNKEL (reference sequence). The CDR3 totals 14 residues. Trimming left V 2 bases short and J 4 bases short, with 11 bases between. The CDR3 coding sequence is TGTGCCAGCAGCCAAAGCCCGCCGGGCTATGGCTACACCTTC. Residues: CASSQSPPGYGYTF.

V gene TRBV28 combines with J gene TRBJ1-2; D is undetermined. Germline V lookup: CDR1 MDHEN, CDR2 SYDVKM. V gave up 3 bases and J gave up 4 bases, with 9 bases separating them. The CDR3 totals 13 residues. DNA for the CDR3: TGTGCCAGCAGTTTGGGAGGCCCCTATGGCTACACCTTC. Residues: CASSLGGPYGYTF.

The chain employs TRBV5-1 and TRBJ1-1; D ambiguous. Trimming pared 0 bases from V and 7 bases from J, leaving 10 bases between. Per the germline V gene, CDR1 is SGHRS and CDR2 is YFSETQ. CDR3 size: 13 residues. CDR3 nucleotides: TGCGCCAGCAGCTTGGGGTCCGGGATTGAAGCTTTCTTT. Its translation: CASSLGSGIEAFF.

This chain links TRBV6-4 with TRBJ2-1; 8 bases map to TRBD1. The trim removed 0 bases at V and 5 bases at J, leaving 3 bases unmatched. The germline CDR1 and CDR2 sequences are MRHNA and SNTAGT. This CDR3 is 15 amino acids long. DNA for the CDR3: TGTGCCAGCAGTGACTCAACAGGGGGACACAATGAGCAGTTCTTC. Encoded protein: CASSDSTGGHNEQFF.

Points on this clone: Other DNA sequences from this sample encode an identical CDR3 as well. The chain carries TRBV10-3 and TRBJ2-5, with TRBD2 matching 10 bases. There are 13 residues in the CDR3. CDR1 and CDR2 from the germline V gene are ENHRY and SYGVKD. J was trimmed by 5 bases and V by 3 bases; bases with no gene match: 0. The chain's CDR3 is CAISEAGGETQYF. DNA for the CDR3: TGTGCCATCAGTGAAGCGGGAGGGGAGACCCAGTACTTC.

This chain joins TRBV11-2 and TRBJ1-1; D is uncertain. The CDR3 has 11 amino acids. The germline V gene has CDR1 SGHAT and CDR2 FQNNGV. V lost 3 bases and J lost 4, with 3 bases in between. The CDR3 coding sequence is TGTGCCAGCAGCTTCGGCACTGAAGCTTTCTTT. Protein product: CASSFGTEAFF.

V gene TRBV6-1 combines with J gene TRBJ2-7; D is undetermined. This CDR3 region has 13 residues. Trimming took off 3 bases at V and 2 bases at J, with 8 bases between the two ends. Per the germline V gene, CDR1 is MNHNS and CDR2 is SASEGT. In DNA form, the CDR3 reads TGTGCCAGCAGTGAGTCCATCACCTACGAGCAGTACTTC. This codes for CASSESITYEQYF.

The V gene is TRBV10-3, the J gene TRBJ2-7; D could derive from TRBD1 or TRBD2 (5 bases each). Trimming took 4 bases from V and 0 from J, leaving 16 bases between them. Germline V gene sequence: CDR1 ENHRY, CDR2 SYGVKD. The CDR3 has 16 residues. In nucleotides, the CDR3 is TGTGCCATCAGTGGAGGTGGGACGGCGGGCTCCTACGAGCAGTACTTC. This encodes CAISGGGTAGSYEQYF.